This entry concerns a single T cell receptor beta chain. Its antigen is undetermined. With a J-beta primer mix and a sample-barcoded 5' primer, a second PCR ran about 7 to 12 cycles. In TCRdb, the 5' RACE reads were re-called with MiXCR into one record per CDR3 protein. The sample contains 1.5 million to 2 million distinct CDR3 sequences, about two fifths of which appear only once. This sample is drawn from a study of blood T cells in healthy people across ages. Findings of the study overall: When one million T cells were used, diversity estimates were thought to be underestimates.

The sequence came from a human donor in good health. Sequenced sample: blood.

CDR3: CSGFSGEFIYEQYF. CDR3 nucleotide sequence: TGCAGTGGTTTTAGCGGGGAGTTCATCTACGAGCAGTACTTC. The genes are TRBV20-1 and TRBJ2-7, with TRBD2 matching over 8 bases. Germline CDR1 and CDR2: DFQATT and SNEGSKA (reference sequence). The junction had 11 bases not matched to a gene; V was cut back by 7 bases and J by 3 bases. This CDR3 region has 14 residues.